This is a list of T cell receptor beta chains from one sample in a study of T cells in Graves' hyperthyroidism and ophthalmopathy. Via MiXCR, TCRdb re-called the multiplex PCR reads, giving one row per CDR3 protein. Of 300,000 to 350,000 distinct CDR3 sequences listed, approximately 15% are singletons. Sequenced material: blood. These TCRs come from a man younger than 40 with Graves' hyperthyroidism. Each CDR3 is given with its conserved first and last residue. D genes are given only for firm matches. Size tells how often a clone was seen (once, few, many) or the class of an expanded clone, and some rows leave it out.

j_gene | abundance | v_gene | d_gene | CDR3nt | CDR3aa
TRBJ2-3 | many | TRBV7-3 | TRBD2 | TGTGCCAGCAGCCCAGCTAGCGGAGGCGCCACACAGTATTTT | CASSPASGGATQYF
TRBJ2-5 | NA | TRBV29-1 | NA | TGCAGCGTTGAAGAATGGCAGGGCGAGACCCAGTACTTC | CSVEEWQGETQYF
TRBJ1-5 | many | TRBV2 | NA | TGTGCCAGCAGTTCACAGGGAAACAATCAGCCCCAGCATTTT | CASSSQGNNQPQHF
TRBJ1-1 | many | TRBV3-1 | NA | TGTGCCAGCAGCCGACGGGGTGGGAGTTCGAACACTGAAGCTTTCTTT | CASSRRGGSSNTEAFF
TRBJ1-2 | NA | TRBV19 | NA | TGTGCCAGTAGTTCGAGACAGCGTTATGGCTACACCTTC | CASSSRQRYGYTF
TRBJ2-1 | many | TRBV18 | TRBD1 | TGTGCCAGCTCACCGTGGGACAGTACCTACAATGAGCAGTTCTTC | CASSPWDSTYNEQFF
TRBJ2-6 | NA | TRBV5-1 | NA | TGCGCCAGCAGCTTGGCTACCGGGGCCAACGTCCTGACTTTC | CASSLATGANVLTF
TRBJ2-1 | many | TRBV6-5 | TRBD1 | TGTGCCAGCAGTTACCCCCTGCCAGGGGGATACAATGAGCAGTTCTTC | CASSYPLPGGYNEQFF
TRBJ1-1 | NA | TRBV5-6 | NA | TGTGCCAGCAGCCCTGAGCCCGGCCAGGCTCGAACTGAAGCTTTCTTT | CASSPEPGQARTEAFF
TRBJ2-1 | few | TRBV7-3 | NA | TGTGCCAGCAGCCTCACGGGCCCTTACAATGAGCAGTTCTTC | CASSLTGPYNEQFF
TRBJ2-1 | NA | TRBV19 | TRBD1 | TGTGCCAGTAGTAGAAGGGGGGCAGGGGGCAAGGACAATGAGCAGTTCTTC | CASSRRGAGGKDNEQFF
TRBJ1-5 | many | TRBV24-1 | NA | TGTGCCACCAGTGATGCCCCCGATCAGCCCCAGCATTTT | CATSDAPDQPQHF
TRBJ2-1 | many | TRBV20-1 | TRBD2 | TGCAGTGCTAGAGGGACTAGCGGAAGCTCCTACAATGAGCAGTTCTTC | CSARGTSGSSYNEQFF
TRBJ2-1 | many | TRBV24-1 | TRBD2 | TGTGCCACCAGTGACCCTAGCGGGAGGGCCTACAATGAGCAGTTCTTC | CATSDPSGRAYNEQFF
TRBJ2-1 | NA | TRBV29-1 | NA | TGCAGTATCAATGAGCAGTTCTTC | CSINEQFF
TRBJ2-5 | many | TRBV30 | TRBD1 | TGTGCCTGGGGGACAGTTAGAGAGACCCAGTACTTC | CAWGTVRETQYF
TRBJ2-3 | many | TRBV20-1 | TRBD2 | TGCAGTGCTAGTGTGGCGGGAGGGCTGGGTGGCACAGATACGCAGTATTTT | CSASVAGGLGGTDTQYF
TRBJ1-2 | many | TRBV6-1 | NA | TGTGCCAGCAGTGAATCTTTATCGGACGGTAGCTACTATGGCTACACCTTC | CASSESLSDGSYYGYTF
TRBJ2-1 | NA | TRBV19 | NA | TGTGCCAGTAGTAAGATGATATCACCCGAGCAGTTCTTC | CASSKMISPEQFF
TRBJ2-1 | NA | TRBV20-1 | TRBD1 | TGCAGTGCTAGGCAGGGGGACCAGTTCTTC | CSARQGDQFF